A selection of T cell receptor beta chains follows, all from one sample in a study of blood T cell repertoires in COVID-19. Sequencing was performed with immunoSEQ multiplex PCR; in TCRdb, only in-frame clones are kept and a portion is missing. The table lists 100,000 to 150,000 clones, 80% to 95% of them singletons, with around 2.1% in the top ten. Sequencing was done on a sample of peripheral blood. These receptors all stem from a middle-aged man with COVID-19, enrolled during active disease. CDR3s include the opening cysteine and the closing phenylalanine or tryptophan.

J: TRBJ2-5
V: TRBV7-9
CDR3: CASSLVASGQETQYF

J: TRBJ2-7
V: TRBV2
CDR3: CASSWGLAGAYEQYF

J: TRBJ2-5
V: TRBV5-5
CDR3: CASSPVVTGSETQYF

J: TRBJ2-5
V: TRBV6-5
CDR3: CASRTGGAGETQYF

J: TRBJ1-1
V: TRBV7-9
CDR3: CASSLDRVMTEAFF

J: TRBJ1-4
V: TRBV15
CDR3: CATSRDPTFTNEKLFF

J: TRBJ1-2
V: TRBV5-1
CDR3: CASREDYGYTF

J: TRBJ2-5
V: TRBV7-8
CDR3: CASSSTGLGETQYF

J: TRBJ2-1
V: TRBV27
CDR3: CASSLILAGSDEQFF

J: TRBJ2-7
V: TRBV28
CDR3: CATDRGAYEQYF

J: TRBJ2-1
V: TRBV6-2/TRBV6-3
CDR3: CASSSRSYNEQFF

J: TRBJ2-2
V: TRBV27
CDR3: CASSLVRESGELFF

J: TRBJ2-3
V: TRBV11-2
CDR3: CASSLVQGGQYF

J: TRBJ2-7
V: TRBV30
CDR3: CAWTKGYEQYF

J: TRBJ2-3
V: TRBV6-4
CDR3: CASSVTSGATDTQYF

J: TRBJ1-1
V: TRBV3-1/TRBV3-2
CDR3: CASSQGDREVEAFF

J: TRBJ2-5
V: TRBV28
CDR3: CASSLRGRTGGAQYF

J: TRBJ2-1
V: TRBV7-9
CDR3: CASSSRAGVGYNEQFF

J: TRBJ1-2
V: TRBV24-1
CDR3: CATKGSEGDYGYTF

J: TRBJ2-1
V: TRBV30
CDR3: CAWSVIRRSEQFF

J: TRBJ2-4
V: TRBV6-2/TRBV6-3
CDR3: CASSKGENDIQYF

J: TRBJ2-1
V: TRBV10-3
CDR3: CAISERLEGEQFF

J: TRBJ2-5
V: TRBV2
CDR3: CASTGGIQETQYF

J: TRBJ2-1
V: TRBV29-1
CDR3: CSVQGAGEQFF

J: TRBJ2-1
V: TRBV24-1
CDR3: CATSAPGLAGSLSYNEQFF

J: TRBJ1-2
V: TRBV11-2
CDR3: CASSLGTGLYGYTF

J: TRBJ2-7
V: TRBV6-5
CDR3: CASTPGAGLKYEQYF

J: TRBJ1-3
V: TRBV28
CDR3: CASSRSSSGNTIYF

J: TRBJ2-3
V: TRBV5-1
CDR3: CASSLGVAGGPVTDTQYF

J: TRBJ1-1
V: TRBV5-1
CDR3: CASRETENTEAFF

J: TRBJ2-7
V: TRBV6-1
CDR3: CASSELSGAGGSYEQYF

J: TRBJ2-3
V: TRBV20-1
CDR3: CSASLSAGGTTDTQYF

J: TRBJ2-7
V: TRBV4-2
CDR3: CASSQDTNQGSYEQYF

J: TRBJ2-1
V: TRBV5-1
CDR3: CASSPIPGSIGQFF

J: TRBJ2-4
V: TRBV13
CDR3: CASSDRDSKNIQYF

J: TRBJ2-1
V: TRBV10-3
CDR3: CAINEREGLGNEQFF

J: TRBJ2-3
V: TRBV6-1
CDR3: CASSEGGTDTQYF

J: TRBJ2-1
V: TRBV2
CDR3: CASSGGDGISSYNEQFF

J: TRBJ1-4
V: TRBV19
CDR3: CASSIHRGLSEKLFF

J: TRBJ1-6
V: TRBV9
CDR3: CASSVGGENSPLHF

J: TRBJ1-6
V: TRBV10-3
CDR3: CAISEVGANSPLHF

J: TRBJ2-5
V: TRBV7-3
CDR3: CASSLTSGSQETQYF

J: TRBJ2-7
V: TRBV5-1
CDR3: CASSLGDRSSYEQYF